This is a list of T cell receptor beta chains from one sample in a study of T-cell reconstitution after alpha-beta-depleted transplantation in children. Using its own MiXCR run on the PCR reads, TCRdb lists one record per CDR3 protein. The sample has nearly 400,000 distinct CDR3 sequences, around 21% seen once. Material: PBMCs from the stem cell graft donor, obtained from the stem cell graft. The source of these receptors is a human donor who donated a stem cell graft to a child with acute myeloid leukemia. Each CDR3 is given with its conserved first and last residue. Rows give clone size only sometimes, using once, few, many, or a class for an expanded clone.

clone size,V gene,CDR3 protein
many,TRBV20-1,CSATGGGNPSDTQYF
few,TRBV6-1,CASSLRGDYTDTQYF
-,TRBV4-2,CASSQFEGAGETQYF
few,TRBV28,CASSFPPGLDAPEQFF
many,TRBV20-1,CSAPPDRGSYNEQFF
few,TRBV27,CATPLRQGNEQYF
few,TRBV27,CASSRTSGRPEETQYF
few,TRBV5-1,CASSLDPRDIQYF
-,TRBV4-2,CASSQRAGGNSYEQYF
few,TRBV10-3,CAISPEGPTDNYGYTF
many,TRBV6-1,CASKLTGDITYSNQPQHF
-,TRBV12-3/TRBV12-4,CASSLSWDTQYF
few,TRBV5-1,CASTRAGNEQFF
few,TRBV10-3,CAISESQGTDYEQYF
many,TRBV7-2,CASSLSYTDTQYF
-,TRBV20-1,CSAREGSGSGEQFF
-,TRBV20-1,CSARDGQGGSYEQYF
-,TRBV5-1,CASSLAGGIGTDTQYF
many,TRBV7-3,CASSSHTGGQFF
few,TRBV12-3/TRBV12-4,CASSLGQGGPSYEQYF
few,TRBV10-3,CAISGVALAGGLHEQYF
many,TRBV12-3/TRBV12-4,CASTLSGNSYEQYF
once,TRBV20-1,CSARYLAVNNEQFF
-,TRBV20-1,CSASSLGQVDTDTQYF
few,TRBV29-1,CSVAPPQGLANTGELFF
-,TRBV12-5,CASGWEYRDNTLNEQFF
few,TRBV5-1,CASSLQSGNNEQFF
many,TRBV20-1,CSARTGGVFETQYF
-,TRBV6-5,CASSSRFEVFF
-,TRBV28,CASSVRGLEQYF
-,TRBV7-2,CASRLILTGAHEQYF
-,TRBV18,CASSFQGAREQYF
many,TRBV20-1,CSARDPRTVGDTQYF
-,TRBV5-1,CASSFGGVSGETQYF
-,TRBV11-2,CASSLERGLGVEQFF
few,TRBV12-3/TRBV12-4,CASSSGTGTPYEQYF
-,TRBV4-3,CASSQVPAGSGNTIYF
-,TRBV5-1,CASSLGGLAGARNEQFF
few,TRBV28,CASSWGTSGSHEQYF
many,TRBV12-3/TRBV12-4,CASSQLRYEQYF
-,TRBV24-1,CATSDLQGISREVQFF
-,TRBV20-1,CSARDLRGVGAGELFF